This is a list of T cell receptor beta chains from one sample in a study of beta chain features in type 1 diabetes. TCRdb's copy holds only in-frame clones and misses some; the assay was immunoSEQ multiplex PCR. The repertoire holds 810,000 or so clones, with roughly 17% as singletons. Sequenced material: naive CD4+ T cells from blood. The receptors shown here come from a woman aged 18-35 years in good health. CDR3s include the opening cysteine and the closing phenylalanine or tryptophan. Fields, in order: V gene, D gene, CDR3 length, CDR3 protein. The D gene is left open where the match is weak.

V: TRBV4-2; D: -; length: 15; CDR3: CASSQAGQESYEQYF
V: TRBV28; D: -; length: 13; CDR3: CASSQVHTDTQYF
V: TRBV18; D: -; length: 13; CDR3: CASSTSSGHEQYF
V: TRBV5-6; D: -; length: 14; CDR3: CVSSVGEVHNEQFF
V: TRBV11-1; D: TRBD1; length: 19; CDR3: CASSPGQILRGWTENIQYF
V: TRBV27; D: -; length: 13; CDR3: CASSSASGYGYTF
V: TRBV7-9; D: -; length: 16; CDR3: CASSLRATAMNTEAFF
V: TRBV5-1; D: -; length: 15; CDR3: CASSLGGGAYNEQFF
V: TRBV4-2; D: -; length: 15; CDR3: CASSREGKANEKLFF
V: TRBV20-1; D: -; length: 11; CDR3: CGGLLSYEQYF
V: TRBV4-3; D: -; length: 16; CDR3: CASSQGAGWYQETQYF
V: TRBV5-6; D: -; length: 14; CDR3: CASSDQGFNYGYTF
V: TRBV4-1; D: -; length: 14; CDR3: CASSQPSVTDTQYF
V: TRBV7-2; D: -; length: 15; CDR3: CASSPDSPNTGELFF
V: TRBV29-1; D: TRBD1; length: 14; CDR3: CSVEGGQGTDTQYF
V: TRBV9; D: -; length: 16; CDR3: CASSVGDLGSYNEQFF
V: TRBV7-9; D: TRBD1; length: 12; CDR3: CASRTTGGAEFF
V: TRBV6-5; D: -; length: 13; CDR3: CASSTLRGRPQHF
V: TRBV15; D: -; length: 13; CDR3: CATSKGREETQYF
V: TRBV7-9; D: -; length: 16; CDR3: CASSLALVNAGDEQYF
V: TRBV29-1; D: -; length: 14; CDR3: CSVERPGSPYEQYF
V: TRBV19; D: TRBD2; length: 14; CDR3: CASSDNGLANEQFF
V: TRBV28; D: TRBD2; length: 15; CDR3: CASTRTSGIAYEQYF
V: TRBV2; D: -; length: 14; CDR3: CASSGPAGANVLTF
V: TRBV9; D: TRBD2; length: 12; CDR3: CASSVLAGAQFF
V: TRBV5-1; D: -; length: 13; CDR3: CASSDGTADTQYF
V: TRBV28; D: TRBD1; length: 13; CDR3: CASTKGQDEKLFF
V: TRBV18; D: -; length: 16; CDR3: CASSPSREEDGRKLFF
V: TRBV4-2; D: -; length: 15; CDR3: CASSAGLSGANVLTF
V: TRBV4-3; D: TRBD1; length: 15; CDR3: CASSQEQGATTEAFF
V: TRBV5-1; D: -; length: 13; CDR3: CASSGGPNTEAFF
V: TRBV10-3; D: -; length: 12; CDR3: CASRTGSYEQYF
V: TRBV2; D: TRBD2; length: 15; CDR3: CASSDISGRGDTQYF
V: TRBV23-1; D: -; length: 11; CDR3: CASCWGYEAFF
V: TRBV4-3; D: -; length: 13; CDR3: CASSQRADQPQHF
V: TRBV18; D: -; length: 14; CDR3: CASSPRQGRQAAFF
V: TRBV7-2; D: -; length: 13; CDR3: CASSLIGIGTQYF
V: TRBV27; D: TRBD2; length: 14; CDR3: CASSRLAGAYEQYF
V: TRBV4-3; D: TRBD2; length: 15; CDR3: CASSQDWAGGLEQYF
V: TRBV5-6; D: TRBD1; length: 16; CDR3: CASSSIPGQGYNEQFF
V: TRBV5-4; D: -; length: 13; CDR3: CASSQDYRVGYTF
V: TRBV11-2; D: -; length: 14; CDR3: CASSLGQRGQPQHF
V: TRBV9; D: TRBD2; length: 18; CDR3: CASSEGLAQTWGQETQYF
V: TRBV5-1; D: -; length: 12; CDR3: CASSSDGDTQYF
V: TRBV7-9; D: -; length: 15; CDR3: CASSMYQSSTDTQYF
V: TRBV6-6; D: -; length: 11; CDR3: CASMRSYEQYF
V: TRBV28; D: -; length: 13; CDR3: CASSWGSYNEQFF
V: TRBV11-2; D: TRBD1; length: 16; CDR3: CASTRMGQVIFSEQFF
V: TRBV27; D: TRBD2; length: 15; CDR3: CASRTISGSRYEQYF
V: TRBV11-2; D: -; length: 10; CDR3: CASRGDTQYF
V: TRBV7-3; D: TRBD1; length: 15; CDR3: CASSAGTGGRNEQFF
V: TRBV6-6; D: -; length: 14; CDR3: CASSYPQEAQPQHF
V: TRBV18; D: TRBD1; length: 16; CDR3: CASSPTTGTGQETQYF
V: TRBV9; D: -; length: 14; CDR3: CASSVVGGSGELFF
V: TRBV29-1; D: -; length: 15; CDR3: CSVVNRYEVYNEQFF
V: TRBV10-3; D: -; length: 16; CDR3: CAISEWGRESYNEQFF
V: TRBV7-2; D: -; length: 17; CDR3: CASSLEVEYANTGELFF